Shown below are 11 T cell receptor beta chains from a single sample sequenced in a study of blood T cell repertoires in COVID-19. The method was immunoSEQ multiplex PCR; TCRdb's version includes in-frame clones alone and lacks a portion of them. The sample lists 200,000 to 250,000 clones; around nine tenths were seen once. Sequencing was done on a sample of peripheral blood. These TCRs come from a woman younger than 35 who had recovered from COVID-19.

This chain joins TRBV28 and TRBJ2-7, with a possible D match to TRBD2 (6 bases). V gave up 6 bases and J gave up 5 bases, with 20 bases separating them. CDR1 MDHEN and CDR2 SYDVKM come from the germline V gene. The CDR3 consists of 15 residues. The CDR3 DNA reads as TGTGCCAGCAGCCTCGGCGGGACTCCGTCCGACGAGCAGTACTTC. Translation gives CASSLGGTPSDEQYF.

V is TRBV27 and J is TRBJ2-7; 15 bases fit TRBD2. The CDR3 consists of 17 residues. Germline V gives CDR1 MNHEY, CDR2 SMNVEV (reference sequence). The V and J ends lost 4 bases and 4 bases, in that order; junction bases with no gene match: 8. CDR3: CASSYTRTSGRGYEQYF. CDR3 bases: TGTGCCAGCAGTTATACCCGGACTAGCGGGAGGGGATACGAGCAGTACTTC.

V and J are TRBV15 and TRBJ2-1; 10 positions agree with TRBD2. V lost 5 bases to trimming and J lost 0 bases; unmatched junction nucleotides: 10. The V gene's germline CDR1 is LNHNV and CDR2 YYDKDF (reference sequence). The CDR3 length is 18 residues. The CDR3 DNA reads TGTGCCACCAGCCCAGCTAGCGGGAGTGCGAGCTCCTACAATGAGCAGTTCTTC. It encodes CATSPASGSASSYNEQFF. Complete variable domain (other parts from reference TRBV15 and TRBJ2-1): DAMVIQNPRYQVTQFGKPVTLSCSQTLNHNVMYWYQQKSSQAPKLLFHYYDKDFNNEADTPDNFQSRRPNTSFCFLDIRSPGLGDTAMYLCATSPASGSASSYNEQFFGPGTRLTVL.

The chain recombines TRBV10-3 with TRBJ1-3; D gene uncertain. Germline lookup yields CDR1 ENHRY and CDR2 SYGVKD. The CDR3 has 14 residues. Trimming pared 6 bases from V and 3 bases from J, leaving 12 bases between. The CDR3 nucleotides are TGTGCCATCAGAGGAGGCTTTAGTGGAAACACCATATATTTT. Translating it yields CAIRGGFSGNTIYF.

In this sample, this clone turned up once. The chain links TRBV4-3 to TRBJ2-2, with TRBD2 matching over 12 bases. Trimming cost V 0 bases and J 1 base; bases outside gene matches: 9. Germline CDR1 LGHNA, CDR2 YSLEER. The CDR3 extends over 20 amino acids. CDR3 DNA: TGCGCCAGCAGCCAAGAAGGGACTAGCGGGTTTGGACTGAACACCGGGGAGCTGTTTTTT. This sequence encodes CASSQEGTSGFGLNTGELFF.

The CDR3 here is CASSLGRTSGRSETQYF. The DNA for the CDR3 is TGTGCCAGCAGCTTAGGAAGGACTAGCGGGAGGAGCGAGACCCAGTACTTC. The rearrangement uses TRBV7-2 and TRBJ2-5; the match to TRBD2 covers 14 bases. The V gene's germline CDR1 is SGHTA and CDR2 FQGNSA. The trim removed 1 base at V and 5 bases at J, leaving 6 bases unmatched. The CDR3 sequence is 17 residues long.

The chain employs TRBV7-9 and TRBJ2-7; D is perhaps TRBD1 (6 bases). Trimming took off 5 bases at V and 5 bases at J, with 22 bases between the two ends. This CDR3 spans 16 amino acids. Germline CDR1 is SEHNR and CDR2 is FQNEAQ (reference sequence). The CDR3 spells CASSPEGNRAINEQYF. For the CDR3, the DNA is TGTGCCAGCAGCCCAGAGGGGAACAGGGCGATAAACGAGCAGTACTTC.

The gene calls are TRBV9 and TRBJ2-7; weak D call: TRBD2 (5 bases). Germline CDR1 and CDR2: SGDLS and YYNGEE. CDR3 length: 19 residues. The ends were cut back, 0 bases at V and 0 bases at J, with 22 bases in the middle. The CDR3 sequence is CASSVEGYWSSAGSYEQYF. The CDR3 DNA follows: TGTGCCAGCAGCGTAGAGGGTTATTGGAGTAGCGCGGGCTCCTACGAGCAGTACTTC.

The J gene is TRBJ2-7, the V gene TRBV5-1; 7 bases match TRBD1. The J segment lost 2 bases and the V segment lost 4 bases, leaving 9 bases of the junction unmatched. Germline V lookup: CDR1 SGHRS, CDR2 YFSETQ. The CDR3 runs to 15 residues. The CDR3 sequence is CASSLDVQGPYEQYF. CDR3 in DNA: TGCGCCAGCAGCCTGGATGTACAGGGGCCCTACGAGCAGTACTTC.

The chain links TRBV7-9 to TRBJ2-7; 9 bases are shared with TRBD2. Germline CDR1 is SEHNR and CDR2 is FQNEAQ (reference sequence). The CDR3 consists of 14 residues. With 6 bases clipped from V and 5 bases from J, the junction kept 8 bases outside the gene matches. The CDR3 sequence: CASSLKREVNEQYF. CDR3 nucleotides: TGTGCCAGCAGTTTAAAGCGGGAGGTTAACGAGCAGTACTTC.

The chain recombines TRBV10-1 with TRBJ2-1, with a possible D match to TRBD2 (7 bases). V lost 5 bases, J lost 2 bases, and 19 bases lay in between. The CDR3 runs to 17 residues. Germline CDR1 WNHNN, CDR2 SYGVQD (reference sequence). CDR3 loop: CASSRGAGRGAYNEQFF. The CDR3, as DNA: TGCGCCAGCAGTCGGGGGGCGGGAAGGGGCGCCTACAATGAGCAGTTCTTC.